One and the same sample provided the 17 T cell receptor beta chains below, sequenced in a study of identifying expanded T cells in peripheral blood. Clones were read by immunoSEQ multiplex PCR, and TCRdb kept only the in-frame ones, dropping some. The sample contains approximately 110,000 clones, about 87% of which appear only once. The sequencing sample was made of blood. The receptor set was obtained from a person aged 18 to 70 in good health.

The chain recombines TRBV13 with TRBJ1-1, with D perhaps TRBD1 (6 bases). Between the trimmed V and J ends, which lost 3 bases and 5 bases, there was a span of 13 bases. This CDR3 region has 14 residues. Per germline, CDR1 PRHDT and CDR2 FYEKMQ (reference sequence). Written as DNA, the CDR3 is TGTGCCAGCAGCTTGTCAGGGGAGTGGACTGAAGCTTTCTTT. Translating gives CASSLSGEWTEAFF.

The chain combines TRBV6-5 with TRBJ2-7; 8 bases agree with TRBD1. This CDR3 region has 13 residues. Germline CDR1 MNHEY, CDR2 SVGAGI. V shed 6 bases, J shed 5 bases, and the junction held 6 bases outside the gene matches. CDR3 region: CASRLDRGNEQYF. For the CDR3, the DNA is TGTGCCAGCAGACTCGACAGGGGCAACGAGCAGTACTTC.

The rearrangement joins TRBV18 to TRBJ2-7; D is unclear. Germline CDR1 reads KGHSH; CDR2 reads LQKENI. Trimming removed 1 base from V and 4 bases from J, with 14 bases in between. The CDR3 covers 15 residues. As DNA, the CDR3 is TGTGCCAGCTCACCACGGGAAGATTCAGTGTACGAGCAGTACTTC. This encodes CASSPREDSVYEQYF. Full variable domain (outside the CDR3, taken from reference TRBV18 and TRBJ2-7): NAGVMQNPRHLVRRRGQEARLRCSPMKGHSHVYWYRQLPEEGLKFMVYLQKENIIDESGMPKERFSAEFPKEGPSILRIQQVVRGDSAAYFCASSPREDSVYEQYFGPGTRLTVT.

The chain joins TRBV27 to TRBJ2-7; the D gene is possibly TRBD1 (6 bases). Germline CDR1 reads MNHEY; CDR2 reads SMNVEV (reference sequence). Trimming stripped 4 bases from V and 1 base from J, with 20 bases between. The CDR3 loop spans 17 amino acids. This CDR3 reads CASSSKGAGVFSYEQYF. CDR3 DNA sequence: TGTGCCAGCAGTTCCAAAGGTGCAGGGGTATTTTCCTACGAGCAGTACTTC.

CDR3 sequence reads: CASSVDEAGPGYTF. Written as DNA, the CDR3 is TGTGCCAGCAGCGTAGACGAAGCAGGGCCCGGCTACACCTTC. V is TRBV9 and J is TRBJ1-2; D is possibly TRBD1 (5 bases). Germline loops: CDR1 SGDLS, CDR2 YYNGEE. The CDR3 has 14 residues. Trimming shortened V by 0 bases and J by 8 bases, and 14 bases separated the two germline ends. Using reference TRBV9 and TRBJ1-2 for the parts outside the CDR3, the full variable domain is DSGVTQTPKHLITATGQRVTLRCSPRSGDLSVYWYQQSLDQGLQFLIQYYNGEERAKGNILERFSAQQFPDLHSELNLSSLELGDSALYFCASSVDEAGPGYTFGSGTRLTVV.

The chain recombines TRBV11-2 with TRBJ2-1, with 13 bases fitting TRBD2. The germline CDR1 and CDR2 sequences are SGHAT and FQNNGV. This CDR3 region has 16 residues. V trimming: 4 bases; J trimming: 7 bases; junction bases outside the gene matches: 7. In nucleotides, the CDR3 is TGTGCCAGCAGCTCCCAACTAGCGGGAGGGAATAATGAGCAGTTCTTC. Translating gives CASSSQLAGGNNEQFF.

The chain uses TRBV5-4 and TRBJ2-5; D unresolved. Trimming pared 4 bases from V and 2 bases from J, leaving 15 bases between. Germline V lookup: CDR1 SGHNT, CDR2 YYREEE (reference sequence). The CDR3 spans 15 residues. The CDR3 DNA is TGTGCCAGCAGCGGCGGACCTTCTCCACAAGAGACCCAGTACTTC. Its protein product is CASSGGPSPQETQYF.

This clone was recorded once. This sample includes further DNA sequences coding for the same CDR3. The rearrangement links TRBV5-4 to TRBJ1-2; perhaps TRBD1 as D (5 bases). CDR1 and CDR2 from the germline V gene are SGHNT and YYREEE (reference sequence). V was pared by 5 bases and J by 2 bases, with 16 bases between. This CDR3 region has 15 residues. CDR3 amino acids: CASSQSLDRNYGYTF. In nucleotides, the CDR3 is TGTGCCAGCAGTCAATCATTAGACAGAAACTATGGCTACACCTTC.

The table lists this clone with many counts. The V and J genes are TRBV4-2 and TRBJ2-7, with TRBD2 identical over 7 bases. This CDR3 comprises 14 residues. V lost 4 bases to trimming and J lost 3 bases; unmatched junction nucleotides: 6. The V gene's germline CDR1 is LGHNA and CDR2 YNFKEQ. In DNA form, the CDR3 reads TGTGCCAGCAGCCGAGAGGGGAGGGACTACGAGCAGTACTTC. Protein sequence: CASSREGRDYEQYF.

This clone was observed once. Without the conserved terminal phenylalanine or tryptophan, this CDR3 likely stems from a read error. The V and J genes are TRBV6-1 and TRBJ1-2; no clear D gene. Trimming removed 0 bases from V and 4 bases from J, with 12 bases in between. The CDR3 sequence is 15 residues long. Germline V gene lookup returns CDR1 MNHNS and CDR2 SASEGT. CDR3 loop: CASSEARQGIYGYTL. The DNA for the CDR3 is TGTGCCAGCAGTGAAGCCCGCCAAGGGATCTATGGCTACACCCTC.

Concerning this clone: Its ends do not fully match the called genes, so a read error is possible. V and J are TRBV5-1 and TRBJ2-1; TRBD2 aligns across 12 bases. Germline V gene data show CDR1 as SGHRS and CDR2 as YFSETQ. The length of the CDR3 is 14 residues. DNA of the CDR3: TGCGCCAGCAGCTTGGATCTAGCGGGAGGGCAACGACTCTTC. This codes for CASSLDLAGGQRLF.

The rearrangement joins TRBV14 to TRBJ2-5; 8 positions match TRBD1. Germline values: CDR1 SGHDN, CDR2 FVKESK. V lost 1 base and J lost 1; bases outside the gene matches: 2. The CDR3 length is 15 residues. The CDR3 DNA follows: TGTGCCAGCAGCCAAGCGACAGGGGCCCAAGAGACCCAGTACTTC. Translation: CASSQATGAQETQYF.

The chain links TRBV19 to TRBJ1-1; D is ambiguous. The CDR3 sequence is 15 residues long. CDR1 and CDR2 (germline): LNHDA, SQIVND (reference sequence). V was shortened by 7 bases and J by 0 bases, with 15 bases between the two germline ends. In DNA, the CDR3 is TGTGCCAGTATTTTGAGGTTGGGGATGAACACTGAAGCTTTCTTT. Translated, it gives CASILRLGMNTEAFF.

The gene calls are TRBV5-1 and TRBJ2-1, with D uncertain. The ends were cut back, 0 bases at V and 5 bases at J, with 6 bases in the middle. CDR3 length equals 13 residues. Per germline, CDR1 SGHRS and CDR2 YFSETQ. CDR3 protein: CASSLVSHNEQFF. The CDR3 region has the DNA TGCGCCAGCAGCTTGGTATCACACAATGAGCAGTTCTTC.

V gene TRBV7-2 combines with J gene TRBJ2-2, with D possibly called TRBD1 or TRBD2 (5 bases each). CDR1 is SGHTA, CDR2 FQGNSA, per germline. This CDR3 contains 13 residues. V was cut by 6 bases and J by 7 bases, with 12 bases left in between. The CDR3 bases are TGTGCCAGCAGGATACAGGAGGTCGGGGAGCTGTTTTTT. Encoded protein: CASRIQEVGELFF.

The chain recombines TRBV10-3 with TRBJ2-1; 9 nucleotides align to TRBD1. The junction had 3 bases not matched to a gene; V was cut back by 2 bases and J by 4 bases. The CDR3 runs to 15 residues. Germline V gene sequence: CDR1 ENHRY, CDR2 SYGVKD. DNA for the CDR3: TGTGCCATCAGTGAGGGACAGGGGAGGTACAATGAGCAGTTCTTC. Encoded protein: CAISEGQGRYNEQFF.

The chain links TRBV6-6 to TRBJ2-3; D is unclear. The germline CDR1 and CDR2 sequences are MNHNY and SVGAGI (reference sequence). The CDR3 has 16 amino acids. Trimming shortened V by 7 bases and J by 1 base, and 18 bases separated the two germline ends. Here the CDR3 DNA reads TGTGCCAGCACATCCCCTGGACGGACCGGCACAGATACGCAGTATTTT. This sequence encodes CASTSPGRTGTDTQYF.